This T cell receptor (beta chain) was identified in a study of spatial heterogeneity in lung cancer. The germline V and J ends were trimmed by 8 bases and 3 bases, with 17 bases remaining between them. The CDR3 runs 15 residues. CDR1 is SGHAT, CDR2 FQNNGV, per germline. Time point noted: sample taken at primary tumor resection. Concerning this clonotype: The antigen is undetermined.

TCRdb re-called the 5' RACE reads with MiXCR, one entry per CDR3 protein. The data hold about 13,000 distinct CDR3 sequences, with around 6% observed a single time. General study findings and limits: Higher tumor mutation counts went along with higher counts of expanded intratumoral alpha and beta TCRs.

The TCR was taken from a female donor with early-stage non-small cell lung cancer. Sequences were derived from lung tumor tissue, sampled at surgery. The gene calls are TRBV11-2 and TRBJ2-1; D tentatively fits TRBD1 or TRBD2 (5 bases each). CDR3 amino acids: CASSETGRIYNEQFF. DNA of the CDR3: TGTGCCAGCTCCGAGACGGGACGGATCTACAATGAGCAGTTCTTC.